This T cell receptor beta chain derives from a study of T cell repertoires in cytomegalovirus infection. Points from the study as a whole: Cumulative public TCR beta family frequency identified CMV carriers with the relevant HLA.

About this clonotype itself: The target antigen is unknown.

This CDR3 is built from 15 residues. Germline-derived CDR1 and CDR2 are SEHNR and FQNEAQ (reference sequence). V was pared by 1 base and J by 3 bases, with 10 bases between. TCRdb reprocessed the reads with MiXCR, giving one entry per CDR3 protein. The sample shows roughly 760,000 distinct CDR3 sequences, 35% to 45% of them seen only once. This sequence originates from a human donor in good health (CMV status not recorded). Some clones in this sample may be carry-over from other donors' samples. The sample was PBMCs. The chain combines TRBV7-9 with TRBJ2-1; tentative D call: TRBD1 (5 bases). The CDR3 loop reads CASSLGGRDYNEQFF. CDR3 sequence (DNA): TGTGCCAGCAGCTTAGGGGGCAGAGACTACAATGAGCAGTTCTTC.